This TCR beta chain was sequenced for a study of OX40 agonist ivuxolimab in advanced cancers. The length of the CDR3 is 17 residues. Trimming pared 4 bases from V and 0 bases from J, leaving 19 bases between. Looked up from germline, CDR1 is SGHNT and CDR2 is YYREEE (reference sequence). This clone came up once. Here immunoSEQ multiplex PCR was the method, and the copy in TCRdb shows in-frame clones only, minus some. The sample includes nearly 70,000 clones, 70% to 90% of them seen just once. The genes are TRBV5-4 and TRBJ1-1; no firm D call. Sequences were derived from CD4+ or CD8+ T cells sorted from blood, sampled in a trial of the OX40 agonist ivuxolimab. This sequence was found in an adult with an advanced solid tumor such as melanoma, head and neck, liver or kidney cancer. CDR3 DNA: TGTGCCAGCAGCCGGATGTCGGCAGGCCTCATGAACACTGAAGCTTTCTTT. It translates to CASSRMSAGLMNTEAFF.